The sequence of this T cell receptor (beta chain) was determined in a study of response to subunit inactivated influenza vaccine. TCRdb reprocessed the RT-PCR reads via MiXCR and lists one record per CDR3 protein. The sample includes a few hundred thousand distinct CDR3 sequences, around 15% of them seen just once. V was pared by 3 bases and J by 5 bases, with 11 bases between. The germline gives CDR1 DFQATT, CDR2 SNEGSKA (reference sequence). This CDR3 is built from 12 residues. A note on this clonotype: Its antigen is still unknown.

Study findings and constraints: Each seasonal influenza vaccination, the authors suggested, recruits few new T cells.

The clonotype was recovered from a man aged 45-65 years who received an inactivated influenza vaccine. Sample: PBMCs from blood, taken roughly 12 days after vaccination. This sequence joins TRBV20-1 and TRBJ2-7; D not certain. In nucleotides, the CDR3 is TGCAGTGCTAGCCTCGACCACAACGAGCAGTACTTC. Its translation is CSASLDHNEQYF.